This entry describes one T cell receptor beta chain. Its target is unknown. TCRdb keeps only in-frame clones here, not all; method: immunoSEQ multiplex PCR. The sample consists of 120,000 or so clones, 89% of them appearing once. The data originate from a study of cytomegalovirus exposure and HLA in healthy donors. In the study overall: The approximately 110 validation repertoires used a platform that matched the one used for the 550 to 800 first-cohort repertoires, as a later analysis reported. Whole-study results and caveats: The finding came from a later analysis; first-cohort TCR clusters tended to co-occur in the 130 or so validation repertoires. For cytomegalovirus status, the classifier reportedly gave diagnoses with high specificity and sensitivity.

The CDR3 covers 13 residues. The ends were cut back, 7 bases at V and 11 bases at J, with 20 bases in the middle. Germline V gene lookup returns CDR1 MDHEN and CDR2 SYDVKM. Specimen: PBMCs. The origin of this receptor is a woman aged 18-29 years in good health and CMV-seronegative. V and J are TRBV28 and TRBJ1-1, with a weak D call TRBD1 (5 bases). CDR3 sequence (DNA): TGTGCCAGCACCCTTCGGGCAGGGTCGGATGCTTTCTTT. This sequence encodes CASTLRAGSDAFF.